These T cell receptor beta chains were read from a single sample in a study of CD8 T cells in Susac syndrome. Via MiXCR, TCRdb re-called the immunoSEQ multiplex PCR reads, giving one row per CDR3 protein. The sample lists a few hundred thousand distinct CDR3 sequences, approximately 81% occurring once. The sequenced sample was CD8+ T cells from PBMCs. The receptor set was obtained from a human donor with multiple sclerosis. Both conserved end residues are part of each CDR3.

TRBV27,CASSPLTPYLLSNNEQFF
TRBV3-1,CASSQEGLAGRYEQYF
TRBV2,CAGRLDYEQYF
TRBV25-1,CASSDRDRGQYF
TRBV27,CASSVGQGHNEQFF
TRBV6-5,CASSYGTDHSYNEQFF
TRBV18,CASSPSKGADRGHGYTF
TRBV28,CASSPGNYEQYF
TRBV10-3,CAISESYVQGDGYTF
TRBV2,CASSFVSGRNTGELFF
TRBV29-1,CSDGRQYGETQYF
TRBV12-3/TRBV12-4,CASSLRDRVKEQYF
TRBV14,CASSPIASYNEQFF
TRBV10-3,CAISGRLAGYNEQFF
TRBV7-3,CASSLTGRSGGYTF
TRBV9,CASSPSKNIQYF
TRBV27,CASSLSGRGVETQYF
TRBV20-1,CSAAFGSGTGNTQYF
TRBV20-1,CSAKLAGRADTQYF
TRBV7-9,CASSLAGEGQPQHF
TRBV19,CASSIDLFGRESYNEQFF
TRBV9,CASSPGGVSDEKLFF
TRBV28,CATLRGSSGSEQVGELFF
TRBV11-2,CASSLTARFAYNEQFF
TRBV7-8,CASSYPTGRDYEQYF
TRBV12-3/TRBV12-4,CASSSWTSGSYEQYF
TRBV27,CASSLLDRAVPLEQFF
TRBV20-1,CSARGVAGVSYNEQFF
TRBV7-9,CASSPLYEREQYF
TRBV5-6,CASSFLLEGARGYTF
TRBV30,CAWRGLHANTGELFF
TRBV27,CASSPTGQGCYEQYF
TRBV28,CATQDAGTGREETQYF